This TCR beta chain was identified during a study of chemoradiotherapy in HPV16-positive cancers. Whole-study findings and limits: Non-HPV-specific T cells did not expand in tumors during treatment, whereas candidate HPV-specific clones and E7-related motifs did.

V shed 7 bases and J 8 bases; nucleotides not matched to a gene: 9. Germline V lookup: CDR1 ENHRY, CDR2 SYGVKD. This CDR3 spans 14 amino acids. As for this clone: Its antigen is unidentified.

TCRdb keeps only in-frame clones here, not all; method: immunoSEQ multiplex PCR. The sample consists of roughly 9,100 clones, approximately 71% of them appearing once. The material was obtained from a patient who underwent chemoradiotherapy. The chain links TRBV10-3 to TRBJ2-1; TRBD1 matches at 9 bases. The source of this sequence is a human donor with HPV-associated anogenital cancer. The CDR3 bases are TGTGCCATCATGGGGGACAGGGTGAGTCATGAGCAGTTCTTC. Encoded protein: CAIMGDRVSHEQFF.